Following are 23 T cell receptor beta chains from one sample sequenced in a study of blood T cell repertoires in COVID-19. Generated by immunoSEQ multiplex PCR, the TCRdb table keeps only in-frame clones and is missing some. The sample has around 88,000 clones; about 78% are singletons. Sample: peripheral blood. The receptors were gathered from a man aged 45-60 years who had recovered from COVID-19.

This clone was observed a handful of times. The chain carries TRBV6-1 and TRBJ1-2; no firm D call. Deletions cut 7 bases from V and 0 bases from J, with 12 bases between. The CDR3 has 14 amino acids. Germline-derived CDR1 and CDR2 are MNHNS and SASEGT. The CDR3 here is CASTRDGTNYGYTF. In DNA form, the CDR3 reads TGTGCCAGCACCCGGGATGGAACTAACTATGGCTACACCTTC.

V usage is TRBV28 and J usage is TRBJ2-7, with 7 bases that match TRBD1. V gave up 7 bases and J gave up 2 bases; unmatched junction bases: 11. The CDR3 spans 15 residues. Per germline, CDR1 MDHEN and CDR2 SYDVKM. The CDR3 region is CASTVRTGDPYEQYF. The CDR3 DNA reads TGTGCCAGCACCGTCCGGACAGGAGACCCCTACGAGCAGTACTTC.

V is TRBV5-1 and J is TRBJ2-2; 8 positions agree with TRBD1. The V segment lost 3 bases and the J segment 6 bases; nucleotides outside the gene matches: 4. The CDR3 sequence is 14 residues long. Looked up from germline, CDR1 is SGHRS and CDR2 is YFSETQ. The CDR3 loop is CASSSRQGSGELFF. The CDR3 bases are TGCGCCAGCAGCTCTAGACAGGGGTCCGGGGAGCTGTTTTTT.

The J gene is TRBJ1-1, the V gene TRBV16; TRBD1 aligns across 11 bases. With 6 bases clipped from V and 1 base from J, the junction kept 4 bases outside the gene matches. The CDR3 extends over 15 amino acids. The germline gives CDR1 KGHSY, CDR2 FQNENV. The CDR3, as DNA: TGTGCCAGCAGGCCTGGACAGGGGGCGAACACTGAAGCTTTCTTT. Translated, it gives CASRPGQGANTEAFF.

The V gene is TRBV19, the J gene TRBJ1-4; unclear D gene. Germline V lookup: CDR1 LNHDA, CDR2 SQIVND (reference sequence). The CDR3 loop spans 12 amino acids. With 2 bases removed from V and 7 bases from J, the gap between germline ends came to 5 bases. The CDR3 loop reads CASSIRGEKLFF. As DNA, the CDR3 is TGTGCCAGTAGTATACGAGGTGAAAAACTGTTTTTT.

The chain uses TRBV7-9 and TRBJ2-1; 14 bases fit TRBD2. The CDR3 consists of 17 residues. Trimming at V came to 1 base and at J to 7 bases, leaving 6 bases not matched to a gene. Germline V gene lookup returns CDR1 SEHNR and CDR2 FQNEAQ (reference sequence). CDR3 residues: CASSLDGTSGSKNEQFF. The CDR3 coding sequence is TGTGCCAGCAGCTTAGACGGGACTAGCGGGAGTAAAAATGAGCAGTTCTTC.

This chain uses TRBV29-1 with TRBJ2-2, with a weak D call TRBD2 (6 bases). Trimming shortened V by 6 bases and J by 4 bases, and 15 bases separated the two germline ends. Germline V gene lookup returns CDR1 SQVTM and CDR2 ANQGSEA. There are 14 residues in the CDR3. In DNA, the CDR3 is TGCAGCGTCTCGGGGCGGGGAGGCACCGGGGAGCTGTTTTTT. Encoded protein: CSVSGRGGTGELFF.

This clone was recorded once. The CDR3 nucleotides are TGTGCCAGTACCTCTGGTGGGGGCGCCTATGGCTACACCTTC. It specifies CASTSGGGAYGYTF. The V and J genes are TRBV19 and TRBJ1-2; D might be TRBD1 (6 bases). Germline assignment: CDR1 LNHDA and CDR2 SQIVND (reference sequence). V was cut by 7 bases and J by 4 bases, with 16 bases left in between. The CDR3 is 14 amino acids. The whole variable domain, remainder taken from reference TRBV19 and TRBJ1-2, is DGGITQSPKYLFRKEGQNVTLSCEQNLNHDAMYWYRQDPGQGLRLIYYSQIVNDFQKGDIAEGYSVSREKKESFPLTVTSAQKNPTAFYLCASTSGGGAYGYTFGSGTRLTVV.

The gene calls are TRBV9 and TRBJ2-7; TRBD2 matches 7 bases. Germline values: CDR1 SGDLS, CDR2 YYNGEE. V shed 0 bases and J 3 bases; nucleotides not matched to a gene: 6. CDR3 size: 15 residues. The CDR3 DNA reads as TGTGCCAGCAGCGTAGGGGACGGGAGGTACTACGAGCAGTACTTC. Translated: CASSVGDGRYYEQYF. Full variable domain (outside the CDR3, taken from reference TRBV9 and TRBJ2-7): DSGVTQTPKHLITATGQRVTLRCSPRSGDLSVYWYQQSLDQGLQFLIQYYNGEERAKGNILERFSAQQFPDLHSELNLSSLELGDSALYFCASSVGDGRYYEQYFGPGTRLTVT.

The CDR3 reads CASSEVAETQYF. The CDR3 DNA is TGTGCCAGCAGTGAGGTAGCAGAGACCCAGTACTTC. The chain employs TRBV2 and TRBJ2-5; D gene ambiguous. The germline V gene has CDR1 SNHLY and CDR2 FYNNEI. CDR3 size: 12 residues. V gave up 3 bases and J gave up 4 bases, with 6 bases separating them.

The CDR3 DNA reads TGCAGCCACAGGGGCGTTAACACCGGGGAGCTGTTTTTT. Amino acid sequence: CSHRGVNTGELFF. This chain joins TRBV29-1 and TRBJ2-2, with 7 bases matching TRBD1. Germline V gives CDR1 SQVTM, CDR2 ANQGSEA. Trimming removed 8 bases from V and 2 bases from J; junction bases left unmatched: 5. The length of the CDR3 is 13 residues.

This chain links TRBV27 with TRBJ1-5; 12 positions match TRBD1. With V trimmed by 8 bases and J by 5 bases, 7 bases remained unmatched. Germline lookup yields CDR1 MNHEY and CDR2 SMNVEV (reference sequence). This CDR3 contains 15 residues. The CDR3 spells CASGKGQGAYQPQHF. The CDR3 DNA sequence: TGTGCCAGCGGGAAGGGACAGGGGGCTTATCAGCCCCAGCATTTT.

In this sample, this clone turned up once. The chain employs TRBV2 and TRBJ1-4; unclear D gene. Germline V gene sequence: CDR1 SNHLY, CDR2 FYNNEI. Trimming pared 4 bases from V and 7 bases from J, leaving 13 bases between. The CDR3 sequence is 14 residues long. CDR3 bases: TGTGCCAGCAGTGGGGAGGCTGGCGGTGAAAAACTGTTTTTT. Its translation is CASSGEAGGEKLFF.

The rearrangement joins TRBV5-4 to TRBJ2-3; 13 positions agree with TRBD2. In germline, CDR1 is SGHNT, CDR2 YYREEE (reference sequence). V was clipped by 2 bases and J by 1 base; unmatched bases: 1. The CDR3 contains 16 residues. CDR3 in DNA: TGTGCCAGCAGCTTAGGGACTAGCGGGGGCACAGATACGCAGTATTTT. This encodes CASSLGTSGGTDTQYF.

The rearrangement joins TRBV10-3 to TRBJ2-7; 11 positions match TRBD2. The CDR3 sequence is 23 residues long. CDR1 is ENHRY, CDR2 SYGVKD, per germline. V shed 4 bases and J 0 bases; nucleotides not matched to a gene: 26. CDR3 region: CAISAGTGRKTSGDSQSSYEQYF. CDR3 in DNA: TGTGCCATCAGTGCTGGGACAGGAAGAAAGACTAGCGGGGATTCTCAATCCTCCTACGAGCAGTACTTC.

The rearrangement links TRBV5-1 to TRBJ1-1, with TRBD1 matching over 9 bases. Germline V gene lookup returns CDR1 SGHRS and CDR2 YFSETQ. J gave up 3 bases and V 5 bases, and 2 bases lay outside the gene matches. The length of the CDR3 is 13 residues. CDR3 region: CASSRTGDTEAFF. The CDR3 nucleotides are TGCGCCAGCAGTCGGACAGGGGACACTGAAGCTTTCTTT.

The chain combines TRBV11-2 with TRBJ1-6, with 7 bases matching TRBD1. Germline CDR1 is SGHAT and CDR2 is FQNNGV. Trimming took 5 bases from V and 9 from J; bases not matched to a gene: 7. The CDR3 runs to 14 residues. The CDR3 reads CASSDRDLSSPLHF. Here the CDR3 DNA reads TGTGCCAGCAGCGACAGGGATCTAAGTTCACCCCTCCACTTT.

The rearrangement joins TRBV6-9 to TRBJ2-1; D unclear. The V gene's germline CDR1 is MNHGY and CDR2 SVAAGI. Between the trimmed V and J ends, which lost 4 bases and 2 bases, there was a span of 9 bases. CDR3 length: 14 amino acids. CDR3 DNA sequence: TGTGCCAGCAGTTCCCAACATACCTACAATGAGCAGTTCTTC. Translating it yields CASSSQHTYNEQFF.

This clone came up a few times. CDR3 protein: CAWSVTSRGGKYGYTF. CDR3 nucleotide sequence: TGTGCCTGGAGTGTAACCTCGCGTGGGGGGAAATATGGCTACACCTTC. The V and J genes are TRBV30 and TRBJ1-2, with D possibly TRBD1 on 5 matching bases. CDR3 length: 16 amino acids. Germline CDR1 is GTSNPN and CDR2 is SVGIG (reference sequence). Trimming took off 0 bases at V and 5 bases at J, with 19 bases between the two ends.

This clone has just one count. The CDR3 nucleotides read TGTGCCAGTAGTATTGGGGGGTGGGAATCCAATGAGCAGTTCTTC. This gives the protein CASSIGGWESNEQFF. The V gene is TRBV19, the J gene TRBJ2-1; TRBD2 might be the D (6 bases). Trimming pared 3 bases from V and 6 bases from J, leaving 15 bases between. This CDR3 has 15 amino acids. The germline gives CDR1 LNHDA, CDR2 SQIVND (reference sequence).

CDR3 in DNA: TGCGCCAGCAGCTTGGGACAGTATAATTCACCCCTCCACTTT. Translated, it gives CASSLGQYNSPLHF. The chain combines TRBV5-1 with TRBJ1-6; tentative D call: TRBD1 (5 bases). Germline CDR1 and CDR2: SGHRS and YFSETQ. The V gene lost 0 bases and the J gene lost 4 bases, with 5 bases spanning the gap. The CDR3 extends over 14 amino acids.

This clone was recorded once. This rearrangement joins TRBV7-9 to TRBJ2-7; a possible D gene is TRBD1 (6 bases). Between the trimmed V and J ends, which lost 5 bases and 6 bases, there was a span of 11 bases. Germline CDR1 and CDR2: SEHNR and FQNEAQ (reference sequence). This CDR3 contains 12 residues. CDR3 in DNA: TGTGCCAGCAGCCCAGGGGCTACCGAGCAGTACTTC. As protein: CASSPGATEQYF.

The rearrangement uses TRBV7-9 and TRBJ1-5; 7 nucleotides agree with TRBD1. V dropped 6 bases and J dropped 1; count of bases not matched to a gene: 3. The CDR3 covers 14 residues. Germline CDR1 reads SEHNR; CDR2 reads FQNEAQ (reference sequence). The DNA of the CDR3 is TGTGCCAGCAGTTACAGGGGCAGCAATCAGCCCCAGCATTTT. Protein product: CASSYRGSNQPQHF.